This T cell receptor beta chain was identified in a study of CD8 T cells in ankylosing spondylitis. Remarks on this clonotype: Antigen specificity is unknown.

Findings and caveats of the study: Reportedly, matched ankylosing spondylitis synovial fluid was significantly enriched for disease-linked clones. Relatively scarce in peripheral blood, disease-linked clones were CD8+. Seemingly characteristic of ankylosing spondylitis blood was a TCR beta motif consisting of 7 or 8 highly homologous variants.

V was shortened by 0 bases and J by 3 bases, with 9 bases between the two germline ends. The CDR3 contains 14 residues. Per the germline V gene, CDR1 is SGHAT and CDR2 is FQDESV (reference sequence). Quantitative 5'-RACE with molecular barcodes produced the TCR beta libraries. TCRdb re-analysed the 5' RACE reads in MiXCR, keeping a single row per CDR3 protein. The profile shows roughly 670,000 distinct CDR3 sequences, 15% to 20% of them singletons. The chain carries TRBV11-1 and TRBJ2-7; D is undetermined. Sample: blood, either unsorted or a sorted T cell fraction (not recorded which). The TCR was taken from a male donor with ankylosing spondylitis. Here the CDR3 reads CASSLARWGYEQYF. The CDR3 DNA follows: TGTGCCAGCAGCTTAGCGCGATGGGGCTACGAGCAGTACTTC.